This T cell receptor (beta chain) appears in the sequencing data of a study of cytomegalovirus exposure and HLA in healthy donors. This CDR3 region has 16 residues. Germline trimming cut 6 bases from V and 0 bases from J; bases unmatched to any gene: 7. Germline assignment: CDR1 SNHLY and CDR2 FYNNEI. In the PCR, 60 Vbeta and 13 Jbeta primers were used. Assay used: immunoSEQ multiplex PCR; TCRdb lists only in-frame clones, some missing. In the table there are approximately 120,000 clones, less than 80% of which are singletons. Sequences were obtained from PBMCs. The V call is TRBV2, the J call TRBJ1-5; TRBD1 agrees at 8 bases. This receptor was taken from a man aged 35 to 55 in good health and CMV-seropositive. The CDR3 DNA is TGTGCCAGCAGAGGCTGGGACAGGAGTAGCAATCAGCCCCAGCATTTT. Residues: CASRGWDRSSNQPQHF.